This TCR beta chain comes out of a study of PD-L1 blockade in urothelial cancer. Study in general: Patients with male sex and bladder-origin urothelial cancer accounted for about nine tenths of the roughly 29 enrolled. At 6 weeks and at 3 weeks (second dose) after treatment start, blood was analyzed.

Between 1 and 8 samples, pretreatment and on-treatment, were given by each patient. This clone appeared a few times. Its cognate antigen is unknown. The study, taken as a whole, reports: Lower than median blood TCR clonality before treatment predicted better survival.

The germline V gene has CDR1 MNHNS and CDR2 SASEGT. J lost 4 bases, V lost 4 bases, and 5 bases had no gene match. The CDR3 contains 15 residues. TCRdb's table, derived via immunoSEQ multiplex PCR, lists solely in-frame clones and lacks some. The table lists approximately 100,000 clones, 70% to 90% of them singletons, with around 2.4% in the top ten. The clonotype comes from a man between 50 and 59 years old with urothelial cancer. The source was PBMCs, collected around atezolizumab (anti-PD-L1) treatment. The gene calls are TRBV6-1 and TRBJ2-5, with TRBD2 matching 11 bases. The CDR3 nucleotides read TGTGCCAGCAGTGGACAAACTAGCGGGAGAGAGACCCAGTACTTC. Its protein product is CASSGQTSGRETQYF.